A selection of T cell receptor beta chains follows, all from one sample in a study of blood T cell repertoires in COVID-19. Data came from immunoSEQ multiplex PCR; TCRdb stores just in-frame clones and leaves some out. Here the sample spans 310,000 or so clones, around 87% being singletons. The material sequenced was peripheral blood. Source of these receptors: a man aged 50 to 59 with active or convalescent COVID-19. Each CDR3 is given with its conserved first and last residue. D genes are given only for firm matches. Expanded clones get a size class; other rows say once, few or many, or leave the size out.

d_gene: NA; j_gene: TRBJ2-3; v_gene: TRBV28; abundance: few; CDR3aa: CASSIGLFTDTQYF; CDR3nt: TGTGCCAGCAGTATCGGGTTATTCACAGATACGCAGTATTTT
d_gene: NA; j_gene: TRBJ2-1; v_gene: TRBV3-1/TRBV3-2; abundance: NA; CDR3aa: CASSQVAGILSYNEQFF; CDR3nt: TGTGCCAGCAGCCAAGTCGCAGGGATTCTCTCCTACAATGAGCAGTTCTTC
d_gene: TRBD1; j_gene: TRBJ2-7; v_gene: TRBV4-3; abundance: NA; CDR3aa: CASSHETGGLYEQYF; CDR3nt: TGCGCCAGCAGCCACGAGACAGGGGGCCTGTACGAGCAGTACTTC
d_gene: NA; j_gene: TRBJ2-2; v_gene: TRBV7-9; abundance: NA; CDR3aa: CASSFLQGDTGELFF; CDR3nt: TGTGCCAGCAGCTTTTTACAGGGCGACACCGGGGAGCTGTTTTTT
d_gene: TRBD2; j_gene: TRBJ2-7; v_gene: TRBV5-4; abundance: NA; CDR3aa: CASSLGTSGEYEQYF; CDR3nt: TGTGCCAGCAGCTTGGGGACTAGCGGGGAGTACGAGCAGTACTTC
d_gene: NA; j_gene: TRBJ1-5; v_gene: TRBV28; abundance: many; CDR3aa: CASSPTGNQPQHF; CDR3nt: TGTGCCAGCAGCCCTACAGGAAATCAGCCCCAGCATTTT
d_gene: NA; j_gene: TRBJ1-1; v_gene: TRBV2; abundance: NA; CDR3aa: CASRRPDPRAFF; CDR3nt: TGTGCCAGCAGGAGGCCGGATCCGCGGGCTTTCTTT
d_gene: NA; j_gene: TRBJ2-7; v_gene: TRBV19; abundance: NA; CDR3aa: CASSPRLDSYEQYF; CDR3nt: TGTGCCAGTAGTCCCCGACTAGACAGCTACGAGCAGTACTTC
d_gene: TRBD2; j_gene: TRBJ2-7; v_gene: TRBV28; abundance: NA; CDR3aa: CASSFVSGGAYEQYF; CDR3nt: TGTGCCAGCAGTTTCGTGAGCGGGGGGGCTTACGAGCAGTACTTC
d_gene: TRBD2; j_gene: TRBJ2-7; v_gene: TRBV6-4; abundance: NA; CDR3aa: CAMREGSYEQYF; CDR3nt: TGTGCCATGCGGGAGGGCTCATACGAGCAGTACTTC
d_gene: NA; j_gene: TRBJ2-1; v_gene: TRBV9; abundance: NA; CDR3aa: CASTPTGFSYNEQFF; CDR3nt: TGTGCCAGCACCCCCACGGGGTTCTCCTACAATGAGCAGTTCTTC
d_gene: NA; j_gene: TRBJ1-2; v_gene: TRBV13; abundance: NA; CDR3aa: CASSSGQKVTNYGYTF; CDR3nt: TGTGCCAGCAGCTCCGGACAGAAAGTTACTAACTATGGCTACACCTTC
d_gene: TRBD2; j_gene: TRBJ2-1; v_gene: TRBV24-1; abundance: NA; CDR3aa: CATSERLAGEGNEQFF; CDR3nt: TGTGCCACCAGTGAGAGACTAGCGGGGGAGGGCAATGAGCAGTTCTTC
d_gene: TRBD2; j_gene: TRBJ2-1; v_gene: TRBV10-3; abundance: once; CDR3aa: CAISEATSGSDNEQFF; CDR3nt: TGTGCCATCAGTGAGGCCACTAGCGGGAGCGACAATGAGCAGTTCTTC
d_gene: NA; j_gene: TRBJ1-3; v_gene: TRBV5-1; abundance: NA; CDR3aa: CASSLLLGSGNTIYF; CDR3nt: TGCGCCAGCAGCTTGCTCCTCGGCTCTGGAAACACCATATATTTT
d_gene: TRBD1; j_gene: TRBJ2-7; v_gene: TRBV5-1; abundance: NA; CDR3aa: CATRKDSGQSYEQYF; CDR3nt: TGCGCCACCAGAAAGGACTCGGGACAGTCCTACGAGCAGTACTTC
d_gene: TRBD2; j_gene: TRBJ2-5; v_gene: TRBV28; abundance: once; CDR3aa: CASSLSYPRAGVYQETQYF; CDR3nt: TGTGCCAGCAGTTTATCCTACCCTCGAGCGGGAGTCTACCAAGAGACCCAGTACTTC
d_gene: TRBD2; j_gene: TRBJ2-3; v_gene: TRBV30; abundance: NA; CDR3aa: CAWSRLAGVTDTQYF; CDR3nt: TGTGCCTGGAGTCGACTAGCGGGAGTTACAGATACGCAGTATTTT
d_gene: NA; j_gene: TRBJ2-1; v_gene: TRBV9; abundance: NA; CDR3aa: CASSFLSDSPDYNEQFF; CDR3nt: TGTGCCAGCAGCTTCCTCTCGGACAGCCCTGACTACAATGAGCAGTTCTTC
d_gene: TRBD1; j_gene: TRBJ1-1; v_gene: TRBV6-5; abundance: NA; CDR3aa: CASSRRQGGTEAFF; CDR3nt: TGTGCCAGCAGCCGTAGACAGGGTGGCACTGAAGCTTTCTTT
d_gene: TRBD2; j_gene: TRBJ2-1; v_gene: TRBV6-4; abundance: NA; CDR3aa: CASSDITSGGRNEQFF; CDR3nt: TGTGCCAGCAGTGACATTACTAGCGGGGGGCGGAATGAGCAGTTCTTC
d_gene: NA; j_gene: TRBJ2-5; v_gene: TRBV28; abundance: once; CDR3aa: CASSSAGRGPRETQYF; CDR3nt: TGTGCCAGCAGCTCGGCGGGGAGAGGCCCGAGAGAGACCCAGTACTTC
d_gene: TRBD1; j_gene: TRBJ2-2; v_gene: TRBV7-9; abundance: NA; CDR3aa: CANKVWTGISNTGELFF; CDR3nt: TGTGCCAATAAAGTCTGGACAGGTATATCGAACACCGGGGAGCTGTTTTTT
d_gene: NA; j_gene: TRBJ2-1; v_gene: TRBV11-3; abundance: NA; CDR3aa: CASSGRGSNEQFF; CDR3nt: TGTGCCAGCAGCGGGCGGGGATCCAATGAGCAGTTCTTC
d_gene: TRBD1; j_gene: TRBJ2-1; v_gene: TRBV19; abundance: NA; CDR3aa: CASTPTGGLYNEQFF; CDR3nt: TGTGCCAGTACCCCGACAGGGGGGCTCTACAATGAGCAGTTCTTC
d_gene: TRBD1; j_gene: TRBJ2-7; v_gene: TRBV5-4; abundance: once; CDR3aa: CASSLGGQGASNEQYF; CDR3nt: TGTGCCAGCAGCTTGGGGGGACAGGGGGCCTCTAACGAGCAGTACTTC
d_gene: NA; j_gene: TRBJ1-3; v_gene: TRBV27; abundance: NA; CDR3aa: CASSPRSGRNTIYF; CDR3nt: TGTGCCAGCAGTCCCCGTTCAGGGAGGAACACCATATATTTT
d_gene: TRBD2; j_gene: TRBJ2-1; v_gene: TRBV4-3; abundance: NA; CDR3aa: CASSQDQTSENNEQFF; CDR3nt: TGCGCCAGCAGCCAAGATCAGACTAGCGAAAACAATGAGCAGTTCTTC
d_gene: TRBD1; j_gene: TRBJ2-4; v_gene: TRBV6-5; abundance: NA; CDR3aa: CASSLRDSKNIQYF; CDR3nt: TGTGCCAGCAGTCTCCGGGACAGCAAAAACATTCAGTACTTC
d_gene: NA; j_gene: TRBJ2-3; v_gene: TRBV7-6; abundance: NA; CDR3aa: CASSLVAGESDTQYF; CDR3nt: TGTGCCAGCAGCTTAGTTGCAGGGGAATCAGATACGCAGTATTTT
d_gene: TRBD2; j_gene: TRBJ2-1; v_gene: TRBV7-3; abundance: NA; CDR3aa: CASSDGGGIHNEQFF; CDR3nt: TGTGCCAGCAGCGACGGCGGGGGGATTCACAATGAGCAGTTCTTC
d_gene: NA; j_gene: TRBJ2-7; v_gene: TRBV6-5; abundance: NA; CDR3aa: CASSYSIARSYEQYF; CDR3nt: TGTGCCAGCAGTTACTCGATAGCTCGCTCCTACGAGCAGTACTTC
d_gene: TRBD1; j_gene: TRBJ1-5; v_gene: TRBV6-2/TRBV6-3; abundance: NA; CDR3aa: CASTPPAGGINSNQPQHF; CDR3nt: TGTGCCAGCACCCCACCGGCAGGGGGGATTAACAGCAATCAGCCCCAGCATTTT
d_gene: NA; j_gene: TRBJ1-1; v_gene: TRBV5-1; abundance: once; CDR3aa: CASSLPAGRTEAFF; CDR3nt: TGCGCCAGCAGCCTCCCCGCGGGGCGGACTGAAGCTTTCTTT
d_gene: TRBD1; j_gene: TRBJ1-4; v_gene: TRBV5-1; abundance: NA; CDR3aa: CASSPIPGQGEKLFF; CDR3nt: TGCGCCAGCAGCCCGATTCCGGGACAGGGGGAAAAACTGTTTTTT
d_gene: TRBD2; j_gene: TRBJ2-7; v_gene: TRBV5-1; abundance: once; CDR3aa: CASSEAALAGLASSYEQYF; CDR3nt: TGCGCCAGCAGCGAGGCCGCGCTAGCGGGCCTAGCGAGCTCCTACGAGCAGTACTTC
d_gene: TRBD1; j_gene: TRBJ2-3; v_gene: TRBV4-3; abundance: NA; CDR3aa: CASSQVTGSRTDTQYF; CDR3nt: TGCGCCAGCAGCCAAGTGACAGGGTCAAGGACAGATACGCAGTATTTT
d_gene: NA; j_gene: TRBJ1-1; v_gene: TRBV28; abundance: NA; CDR3aa: CASSLSLAEAFF; CDR3nt: TGTGCCAGCAGTTTATCCCTAGCTGAAGCTTTCTTT
d_gene: TRBD2; j_gene: TRBJ2-3; v_gene: TRBV9; abundance: NA; CDR3aa: CASSLSSGVSTDTQYF; CDR3nt: TGTGCCAGCAGCCTCTCGAGCGGGGTTAGCACAGATACGCAGTATTTT
d_gene: NA; j_gene: TRBJ2-7; v_gene: TRBV7-9; abundance: few; CDR3aa: CATLWLSGGDYEQYF; CDR3nt: TGTGCCACCCTCTGGCTATCTGGAGGGGACTACGAGCAGTACTTC
d_gene: NA; j_gene: TRBJ2-7; v_gene: TRBV6-6; abundance: once; CDR3aa: CASIGDGLAYEQYF; CDR3nt: TGTGCCAGCATCGGGGATGGACTGGCCTACGAGCAGTACTTC
d_gene: NA; j_gene: TRBJ2-5; v_gene: TRBV14; abundance: NA; CDR3aa: CASSADQETQYF; CDR3nt: TGTGCCAGCAGCGCGGACCAAGAGACCCAGTACTTC